This T cell receptor beta chain was found in a study of PD-1 blockade in mismatch repair-deficient tumors. Profiled with immunoSEQ multiplex PCR; TCRdb holds only in-frame clones, not every one. The table records about 21,000 clones, 84% of them present only once. This clone has only one observation. Trimming took off 7 bases at V and 4 bases at J, with 10 bases between the two ends. The CDR3 loop spans 13 amino acids. CDR1 is SNHLY and CDR2 is FYNNEI in the germline V gene. PCR or immunohistochemistry showed mismatch repair deficiency in every enrolled patient. The receptor was isolated from an adult with mismatch repair-deficient cancer. The V gene is TRBV2, the J gene TRBJ1-4; tentatively, D is TRBD1 (5 bases). Sequencing was performed on peripheral blood, taken 2 weeks after starting pembrolizumab. The CDR3, as DNA: TGTGCCAGCAACCGGGACGGTAATGAAAAACTGTTTTTT. It yields the protein CASNRDGNEKLFF.